The source of this TCR beta chain is a study of T cells expressing NK-cell markers. Study overall: Seven donors tested HCMV-seropositive and one tested seronegative among the eight sequenced.

Overall study findings and caveats: Each of a handful of donors carried dominant NKG2C+ clonotypes accounting for about 1.0-8% of CD8+ T cells.

In the case of this clonotype: Antigen specificity is unknown.

The CDR3 consists of 13 residues. The germline V gene encodes CDR1 SGHTA and CDR2 FQGTGA. UMI-tagged 5'RACE template switching yielded the TCR beta cDNA. TCRdb reprocessed the 5' RACE reads and stores each CDR3 protein as one record, lacking DNA. Recorded for this sample: 550,000 to 600,000 distinct CDR3 sequences. The sequenced material came from blood T cells: a sorted CD56 or NKG2C T cell subset, CD4+ or CD8+ T cells, or bulk PBMC T cells (not recorded which). V is TRBV7-3 and J is TRBJ2-1. The clonotype was recovered from a man aged 18 to 35 in good health. The CDR3: CASSLDEWAEQFF.